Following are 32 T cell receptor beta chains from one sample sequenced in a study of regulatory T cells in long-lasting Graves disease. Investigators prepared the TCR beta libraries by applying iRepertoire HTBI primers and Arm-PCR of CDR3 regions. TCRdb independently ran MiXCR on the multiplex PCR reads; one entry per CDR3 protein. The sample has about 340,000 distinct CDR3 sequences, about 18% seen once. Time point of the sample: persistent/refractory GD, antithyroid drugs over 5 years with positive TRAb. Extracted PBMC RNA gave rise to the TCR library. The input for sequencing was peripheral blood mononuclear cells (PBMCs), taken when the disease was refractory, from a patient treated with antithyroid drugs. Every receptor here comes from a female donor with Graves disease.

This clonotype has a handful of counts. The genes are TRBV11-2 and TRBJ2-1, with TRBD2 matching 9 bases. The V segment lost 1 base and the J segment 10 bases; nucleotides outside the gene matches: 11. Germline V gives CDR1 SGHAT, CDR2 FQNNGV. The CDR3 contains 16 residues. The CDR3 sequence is CASSLARVAGVQEQFF. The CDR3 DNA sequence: TGTGCCAGCAGCTTAGCGAGGGTAGCGGGAGTTCAAGAGCAGTTCTTC. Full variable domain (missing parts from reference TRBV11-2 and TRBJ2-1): EAGVAQSPRYKIIEKRQSVAFWCNPISGHATLYWYQQILGQGPKLLIQFQNNGVVDDSQLPKDRFSAERLKGVDSTLKIQPAKLEDSAVYLCASSLARVAGVQEQFFGPGTRLTVL.

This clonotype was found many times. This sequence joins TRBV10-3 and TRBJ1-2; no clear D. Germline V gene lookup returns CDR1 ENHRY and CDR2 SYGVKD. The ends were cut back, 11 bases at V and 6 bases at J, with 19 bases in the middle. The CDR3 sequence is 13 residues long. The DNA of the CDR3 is TGTGCCTTTTCCGGGAGGGCCCTCGATGGCTACACCTTC. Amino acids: CAFSGRALDGYTF.

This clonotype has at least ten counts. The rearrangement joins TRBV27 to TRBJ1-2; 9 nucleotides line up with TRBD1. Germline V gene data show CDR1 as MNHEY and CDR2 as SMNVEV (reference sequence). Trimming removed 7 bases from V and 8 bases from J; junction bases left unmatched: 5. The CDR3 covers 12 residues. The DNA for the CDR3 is TGTGCCAGCAAACAGGGGGCGCAAGGCTACACCTTC. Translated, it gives CASKQGAQGYTF.

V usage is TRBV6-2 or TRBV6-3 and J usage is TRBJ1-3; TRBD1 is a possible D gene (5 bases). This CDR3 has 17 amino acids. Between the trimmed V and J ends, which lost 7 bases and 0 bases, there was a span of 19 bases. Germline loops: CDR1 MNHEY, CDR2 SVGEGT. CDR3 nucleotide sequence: TGTGCCAGCACTCAAGGTGGGGCGGGCAGCTCTGGAAACACCATATATTTT. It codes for CASTQGGAGSSGNTIYF.

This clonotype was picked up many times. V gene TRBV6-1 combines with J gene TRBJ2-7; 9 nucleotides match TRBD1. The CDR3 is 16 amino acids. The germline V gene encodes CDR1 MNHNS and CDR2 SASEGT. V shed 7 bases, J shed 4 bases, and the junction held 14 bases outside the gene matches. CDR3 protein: CASTNRRDRVPYEQYF. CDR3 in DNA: TGTGCCAGCACAAACCGCCGGGACAGGGTCCCTTACGAGCAGTACTTC.

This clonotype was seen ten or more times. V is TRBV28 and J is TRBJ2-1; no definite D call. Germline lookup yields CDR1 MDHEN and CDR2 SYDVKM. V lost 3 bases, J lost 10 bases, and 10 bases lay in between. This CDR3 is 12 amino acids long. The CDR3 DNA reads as TGTGCCAGCAGTTTCTCCTGGAAGGAGCAGTTCTTC. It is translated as CASSFSWKEQFF.

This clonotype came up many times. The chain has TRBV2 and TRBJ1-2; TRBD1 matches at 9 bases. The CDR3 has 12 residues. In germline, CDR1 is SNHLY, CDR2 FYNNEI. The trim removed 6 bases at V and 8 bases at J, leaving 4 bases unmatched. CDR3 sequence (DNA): TGTGCCAGCAGAGGACAGGGGAGGGGCTACACCTTC. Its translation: CASRGQGRGYTF.

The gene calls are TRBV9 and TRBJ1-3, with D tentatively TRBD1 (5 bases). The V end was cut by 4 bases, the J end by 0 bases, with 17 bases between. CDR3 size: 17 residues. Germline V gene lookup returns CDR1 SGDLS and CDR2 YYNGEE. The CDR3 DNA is TGTGCCAGCAGCCCGAGTGGGGCAGTTGTCTCTGGAAACACCATATATTTT. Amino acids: CASSPSGAVVSGNTIYF.

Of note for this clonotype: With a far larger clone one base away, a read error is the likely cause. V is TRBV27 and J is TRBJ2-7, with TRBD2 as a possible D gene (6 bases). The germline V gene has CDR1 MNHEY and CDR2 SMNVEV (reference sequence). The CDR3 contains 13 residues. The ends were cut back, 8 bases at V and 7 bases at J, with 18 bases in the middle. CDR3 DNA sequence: TGTGCCAGCGGCCCTTATGGGGCGGGGGAGCAGTACTTC. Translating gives CASGPYGAGEQYF.

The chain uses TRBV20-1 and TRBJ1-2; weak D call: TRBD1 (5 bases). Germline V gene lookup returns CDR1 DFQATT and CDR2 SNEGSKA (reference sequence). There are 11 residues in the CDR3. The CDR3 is CTIRGPGGYTF. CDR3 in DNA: TGCACTATTAGGGGTCCGGGCGGCTACACCTTC.

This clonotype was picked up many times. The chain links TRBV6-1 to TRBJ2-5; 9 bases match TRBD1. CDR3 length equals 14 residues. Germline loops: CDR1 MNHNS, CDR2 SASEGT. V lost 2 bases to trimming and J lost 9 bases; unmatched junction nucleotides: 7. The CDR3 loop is CASSELTGGRAQYF. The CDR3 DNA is TGTGCCAGCAGTGAACTGACAGGGGGTCGGGCCCAGTACTTC.

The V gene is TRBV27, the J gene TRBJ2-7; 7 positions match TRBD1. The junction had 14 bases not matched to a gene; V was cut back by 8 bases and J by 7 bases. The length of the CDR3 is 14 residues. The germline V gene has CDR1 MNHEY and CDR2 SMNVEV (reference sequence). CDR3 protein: CASGVIGQVQEQYF. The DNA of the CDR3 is TGTGCCAGCGGAGTAATAGGACAGGTCCAAGAGCAGTACTTC.

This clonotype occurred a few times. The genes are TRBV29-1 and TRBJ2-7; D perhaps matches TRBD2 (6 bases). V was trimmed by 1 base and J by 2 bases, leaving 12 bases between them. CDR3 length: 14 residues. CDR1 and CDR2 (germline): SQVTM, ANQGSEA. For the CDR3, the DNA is TGCAGCGTTGAAGTGGTAGCGGCCACCTACGAGCAGTACTTC. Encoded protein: CSVEVVAATYEQYF.

CDR3 in DNA: TGTGCCAGCAGTGATGAGCCTCGAAACACCGGGGAGCTGTTTTTT. Its protein is CASSDEPRNTGELFF. V usage is TRBV6-2 or TRBV6-3 and J usage is TRBJ2-2; D remains ambiguous. Germline-derived CDR1 and CDR2 are MNHEY and SVGEGT. V gave up 5 bases and J gave up 2 bases, with 12 bases separating them. CDR3 length: 15 residues.

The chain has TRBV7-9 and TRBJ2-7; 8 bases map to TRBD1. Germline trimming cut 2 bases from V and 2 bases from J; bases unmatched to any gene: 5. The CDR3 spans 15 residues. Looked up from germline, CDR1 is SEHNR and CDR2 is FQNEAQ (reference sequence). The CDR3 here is CASSLLGQVPYEQYF. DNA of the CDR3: TGTGCCAGCAGCTTACTGGGACAGGTTCCCTACGAGCAGTACTTC.

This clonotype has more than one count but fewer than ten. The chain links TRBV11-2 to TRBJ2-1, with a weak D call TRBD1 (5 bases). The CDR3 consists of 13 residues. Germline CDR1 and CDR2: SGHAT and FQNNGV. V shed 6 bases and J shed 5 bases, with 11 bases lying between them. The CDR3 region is CASSYTGHNEQFF. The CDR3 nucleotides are TGTGCCAGCAGTTATACAGGTCACAATGAGCAGTTCTTC.

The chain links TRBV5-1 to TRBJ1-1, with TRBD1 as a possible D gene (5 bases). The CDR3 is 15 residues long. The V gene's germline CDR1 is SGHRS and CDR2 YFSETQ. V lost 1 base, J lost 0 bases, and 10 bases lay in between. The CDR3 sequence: CASSLTGRMNTEAFF. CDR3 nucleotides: TGCGCCAGCAGCTTGACGGGGCGTATGAACACTGAAGCTTTCTTT.

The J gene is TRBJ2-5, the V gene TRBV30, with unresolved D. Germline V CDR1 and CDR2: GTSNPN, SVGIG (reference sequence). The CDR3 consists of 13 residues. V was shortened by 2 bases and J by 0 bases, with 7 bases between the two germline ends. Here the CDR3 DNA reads TGTGCCTGGAGTCCGGCCCACCAAGAGACCCAGTACTTC. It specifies CAWSPAHQETQYF.

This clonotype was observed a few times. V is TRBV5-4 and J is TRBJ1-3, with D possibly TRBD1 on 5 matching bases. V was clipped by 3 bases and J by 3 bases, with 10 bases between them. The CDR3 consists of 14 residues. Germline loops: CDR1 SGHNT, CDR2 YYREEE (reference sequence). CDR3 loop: CASSSGTFGNTIYF. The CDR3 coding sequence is TGTGCCAGCAGCTCCGGGACGTTTGGAAACACCATATATTTT.

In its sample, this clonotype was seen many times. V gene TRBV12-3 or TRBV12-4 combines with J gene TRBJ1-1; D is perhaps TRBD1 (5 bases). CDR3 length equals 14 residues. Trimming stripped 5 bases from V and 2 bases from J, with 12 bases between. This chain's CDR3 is CASSPQVLNTEAFF. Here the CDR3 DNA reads TGTGCCAGCAGTCCACAGGTTCTAAACACTGAAGCTTTCTTT.

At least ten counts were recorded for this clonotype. CDR3 nucleotide sequence: TGTGCCAGCAGTTACTTCGAGGACGATAGCTCCTACGAGCAGTACTTC. Encoded protein: CASSYFEDDSSYEQYF. V is TRBV6-9 and J is TRBJ2-7; D is unclear. In germline, CDR1 is MNHGY, CDR2 SVAAGI. This CDR3 has 16 residues. Trimming removed 3 bases from V and 0 bases from J, with 15 bases in between.

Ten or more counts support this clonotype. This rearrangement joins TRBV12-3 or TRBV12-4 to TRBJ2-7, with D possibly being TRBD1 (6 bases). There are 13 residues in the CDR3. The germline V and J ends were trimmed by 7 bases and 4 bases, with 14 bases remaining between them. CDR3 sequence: CASTDRSLYEQYF. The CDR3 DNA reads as TGTGCCAGCACAGACAGGTCACTATACGAGCAGTACTTC.

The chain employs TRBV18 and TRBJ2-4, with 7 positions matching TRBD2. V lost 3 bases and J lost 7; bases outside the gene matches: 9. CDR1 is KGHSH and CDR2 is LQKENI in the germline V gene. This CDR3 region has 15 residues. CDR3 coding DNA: TGTGCCAGCTCACCTCCCGCGGGGGAGAGTAACATTCAGTACTTC. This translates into CASSPPAGESNIQYF.

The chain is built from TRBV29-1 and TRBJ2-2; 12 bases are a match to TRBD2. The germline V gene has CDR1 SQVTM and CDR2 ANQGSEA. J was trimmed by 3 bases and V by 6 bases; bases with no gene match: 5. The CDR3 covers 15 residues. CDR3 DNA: TGCAGCGTGGCTAGGACTAGCGGGGACACCGGGGAGCTGTTTTTT. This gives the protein CSVARTSGDTGELFF.

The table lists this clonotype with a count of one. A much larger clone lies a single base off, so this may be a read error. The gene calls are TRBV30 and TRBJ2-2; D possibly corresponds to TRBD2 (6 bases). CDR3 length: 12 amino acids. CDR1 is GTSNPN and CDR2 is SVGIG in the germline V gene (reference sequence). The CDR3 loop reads CAWSRVGGELSF. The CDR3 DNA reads TGTGCCTGGAGCCGGGTAGGCGGGGAGCTGTCTTTT.

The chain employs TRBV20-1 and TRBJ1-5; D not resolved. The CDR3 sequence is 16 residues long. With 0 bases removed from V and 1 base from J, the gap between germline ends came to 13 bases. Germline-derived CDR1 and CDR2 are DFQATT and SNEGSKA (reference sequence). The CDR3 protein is CSARDLIAGSNQPQHF. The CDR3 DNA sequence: TGCAGTGCTAGAGATCTTATCGCAGGAAGCAATCAGCCCCAGCATTTT.

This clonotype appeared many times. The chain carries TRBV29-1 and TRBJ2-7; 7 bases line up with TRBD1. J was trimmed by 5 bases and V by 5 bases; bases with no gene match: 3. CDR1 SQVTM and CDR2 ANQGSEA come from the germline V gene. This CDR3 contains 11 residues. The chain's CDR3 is CSVKGADEQYF. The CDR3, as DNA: TGCAGCGTTAAGGGGGCAGACGAGCAGTACTTC.

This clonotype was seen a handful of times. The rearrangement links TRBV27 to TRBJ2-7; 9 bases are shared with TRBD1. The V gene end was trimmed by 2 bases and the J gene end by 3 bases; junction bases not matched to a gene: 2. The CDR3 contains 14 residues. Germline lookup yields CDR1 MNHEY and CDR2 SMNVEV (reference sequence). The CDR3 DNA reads TGTGCCAGCAGTTTAAAGGACAGGGGCTACGAGCAGTACTTC. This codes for CASSLKDRGYEQYF.

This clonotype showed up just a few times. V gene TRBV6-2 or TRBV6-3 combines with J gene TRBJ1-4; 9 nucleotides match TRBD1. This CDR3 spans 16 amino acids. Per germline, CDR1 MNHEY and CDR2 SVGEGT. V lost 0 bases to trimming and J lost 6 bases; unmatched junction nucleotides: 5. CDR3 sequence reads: CASSYSMGQGYEKLFF. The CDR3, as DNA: TGTGCCAGCAGTTACTCGATGGGACAGGGTTATGAAAAACTGTTTTTT.

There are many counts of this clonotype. The CDR3 loop reads CASTPQGGNQPQHF. CDR3 coding DNA: TGTGCCAGCACCCCCCAGGGGGGCAATCAGCCCCAGCATTTT. The chain employs TRBV27 and TRBJ1-5; 7 bases are a match to TRBD1. J gave up 2 bases and V 7 bases, and 5 bases lay outside the gene matches. The germline CDR1 and CDR2 sequences are MNHEY and SMNVEV (reference sequence). The CDR3 covers 14 residues.

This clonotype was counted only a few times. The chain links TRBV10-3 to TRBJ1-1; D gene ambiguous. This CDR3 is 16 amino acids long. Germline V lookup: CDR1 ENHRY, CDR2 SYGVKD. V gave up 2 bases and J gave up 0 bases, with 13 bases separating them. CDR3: CAISEGPYRMNTEAFF. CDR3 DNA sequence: TGTGCCATCAGTGAGGGACCTTATAGGATGAACACTGAAGCTTTCTTT.

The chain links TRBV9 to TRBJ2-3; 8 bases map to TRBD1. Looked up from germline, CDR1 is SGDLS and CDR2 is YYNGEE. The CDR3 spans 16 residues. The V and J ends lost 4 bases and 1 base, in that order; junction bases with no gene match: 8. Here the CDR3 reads CASSLQGAYRTDTQYF. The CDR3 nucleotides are TGTGCCAGCAGCCTCCAGGGGGCTTATCGCACAGATACGCAGTATTTT.